This passage covers 11 T cell receptor beta chains from one sample sequenced in a study of T cells after yellow fever vaccination. TCRdb reprocessed the 5' RACE reads with MiXCR, giving one entry per CDR3 protein. The data hold around 30,000 distinct CDR3 sequences, with more than 5% observed a single time. The source material was CD8+ T cells sorted from PBMCs, sampled 10 days after the yellow fever booster vaccination. These receptor sequences come from a man younger than 40 who received the YFV17D yellow fever vaccine.

V is TRBV24-1 and J is TRBJ2-1; 16 bases are shared with TRBD2. This CDR3 spans 21 amino acids. Per germline, CDR1 KGHDR and CDR2 SFDVKD. DNA of the CDR3: TGTGGCGCCTGTTACTCCGGGACTAGCGGGAGGGCCAGGTGGGTCCCAAATGAGCAGTTCTTC. It is translated as CGACYSGTSGRARWVPNEQFF.

In this sample, this clonotype turned up many times. The chain carries TRBV6-2 or TRBV6-3 and TRBJ2-5; TRBD1 aligns across 8 bases. With 6 bases clipped from V and 0 bases from J, the junction kept 9 bases outside the gene matches. The germline V gene has CDR1 MNHEY and CDR2 SVGEGT. The CDR3 totals 16 residues. The DNA of the CDR3 is TGTGCCAGCAGAAAACCGCCGGGACAGGACCAAGAGACCCAGTACTTC. This sequence encodes CASRKPPGQDQETQYF.

This clonotype was observed many times. The rearrangement uses TRBV6-1 and TRBJ1-5, with unresolved D. The CDR3 covers 14 residues. Trimming shortened V by 6 bases and J by 2 bases, and 11 bases separated the two germline ends. Germline V lookup: CDR1 MNHNS, CDR2 SASEGT. The CDR3: CASSDHSRNQPQHF. The CDR3 region has the DNA TGTGCCAGCAGCGACCACAGCCGCAATCAGCCCCAGCATTTT.

At least ten counts were recorded for this clonotype. CDR3 region: CASSLEVRLRREKLFF. The CDR3 DNA is TGTGCCAGCAGCTTAGAAGTCCGCCTTAGACGTGAAAAACTGTTTTTT. The chain uses TRBV11-2 and TRBJ1-4; D gene ambiguous. There are 16 residues in the CDR3. Deletions cut 0 bases from V and 7 bases from J, with 15 bases between. Germline values: CDR1 SGHAT, CDR2 FQNNGV.

This clonotype came up many times. The chain employs TRBV6-5 and TRBJ2-5; 7 nucleotides match TRBD2. The CDR3 spans 15 residues. CDR1 MNHEY and CDR2 SVGAGI come from the germline V gene. Trimming took 6 bases from V and 12 from J; bases not matched to a gene: 19. This chain's CDR3 is CASRGPAGTKPTEYF. The CDR3 nucleotides are TGTGCCAGCAGAGGTCCAGCCGGGACTAAACCTACGGAGTACTTC.

The rearrangement uses TRBV20-1 and TRBJ2-1, with 7 bases fitting TRBD2. Trimming took 6 bases from V and 7 from J; bases not matched to a gene: 12. Germline V gives CDR1 DFQATT, CDR2 SNEGSKA (reference sequence). The CDR3 has 14 residues. This CDR3 reads CSAIAREGLNEQFF. The DNA for the CDR3 is TGCAGTGCAATCGCTAGGGAGGGCCTTAATGAGCAGTTCTTC.

This clonotype was recorded at least ten times. This chain links TRBV6-5 with TRBJ2-7, with no clear D. The V end was cut by 6 bases, the J end by 5 bases, with 14 bases between. The CDR3 extends over 13 amino acids. Per the germline V gene, CDR1 is MNHEY and CDR2 is SVGAGI. The CDR3 DNA reads TGTGCCAGCAGCGTATCCCGGTGGGACGAGCAGTACTTC. Translating it yields CASSVSRWDEQYF.

The sample holds many counts of this clonotype. The genes are TRBV5-1 and TRBJ2-7; 7 bases match TRBD1. Germline CDR1 reads SGHRS; CDR2 reads YFSETQ. The CDR3 has 16 amino acids. The junction had 12 bases not matched to a gene; V was cut back by 4 bases and J by 2 bases. The CDR3 DNA sequence: TGCGCCAGCAGCCTGCGAGGGGGACAGAGCACCTACGAGCAGTACTTC. It yields the protein CASSLRGGQSTYEQYF.

This clonotype was observed many times. This chain joins TRBV6-2 or TRBV6-3 and TRBJ2-1; 8 bases are a match to TRBD2. Germline V gene lookup returns CDR1 MNHEY and CDR2 SVGEGT. Unmatched junction bases numbered 15, after V lost 2 bases and J lost 6 bases. This CDR3 has 18 residues. In DNA, the CDR3 is TGTGCCAGCAGTTACGGCACATTTCGGACTAGCTCCCCCAATGAGCAGTTCTTC. Residues: CASSYGTFRTSSPNEQFF.

This clonotype was recorded at least ten times. This chain links TRBV7-2 with TRBJ2-4, with a weak D call TRBD1 (5 bases). Germline V CDR1 and CDR2: SGHTA, FQGNSA. This CDR3 comprises 16 residues. Trimming took 0 bases from V and 3 from J, leaving 12 bases between them. Here the CDR3 reads CASSLAGVLVKNIQYF. The CDR3 region has the DNA TGTGCCAGCAGCTTAGCAGGGGTGCTAGTCAAAAACATTCAGTACTTC.

Comments on this clonotype: The junction departs from germline at one end; a sequencing error may be responsible. The rearrangement uses TRBV27 and TRBJ2-1; D perhaps matches TRBD2 (6 bases). Germline V gene lookup returns CDR1 MNHEY and CDR2 SMNVEV (reference sequence). This CDR3 is 14 amino acids long. This chain's CDR3 is CASRGGDSYNEHFF. The DNA of the CDR3 is TGTGCCAGCAGAGGAGGGGACTCCTATAATGAGCACTTCTTC.